The 21 T cell receptor beta chains given below trace back to one sample, sequenced in a study of blood T cell repertoires in COVID-19 (dated by TCRdb to 2018 to 2020). Libraries were made using the immunoSEQ multiplex PCR assay. Entries here come from immuneACCESS through TCRdb and include only in-frame sequences with V and J called. Some clones fail to appear in such tables; in the studies checked, an unresolved V gene covers under half of the shortfall, and the cause of the remainder is unknown. Recorded for this sample are 210,000 or so clones; about 90% of them occurred a single time. The ten biggest clones cover under 2.5% of the sample. The sample consisted of peripheral blood. The receptors originated from a man aged 40-49 years with active or convalescent COVID-19.

V usage is TRBV19 and J usage is TRBJ1-2; no clear D gene. V was trimmed by 3 bases and J by 6 bases, leaving 14 bases between them. Germline values: CDR1 LNHDA, CDR2 SQIVND (reference sequence). This CDR3 comprises 14 residues. CDR3 DNA sequence: TGTGCCAGTAGTATTATCCATAGTCGGGATGGCTACACCTTC. It translates to CASSIIHSRDGYTF.

The V gene is TRBV7-3, the J gene TRBJ2-2; 9 bases line up with TRBD1. The CDR3 is made up of 18 amino acids. V gave up 5 bases and J gave up 2 bases; unmatched junction bases: 12. CDR1 and CDR2 from the germline V gene are SGHTA and FQGTGA. As DNA, the CDR3 is TGTGCCAGCAGCCCAGGGGGAACAGGGGGCGTTAACACCGGGGAGCTGTTTTTT. Residues: CASSPGGTGGVNTGELFF.

The chain joins TRBV2 to TRBJ2-7; 8 bases line up with TRBD1. Trimming removed 6 bases from V and 4 bases from J; junction bases left unmatched: 8. CDR1 and CDR2 from the germline V gene are SNHLY and FYNNEI. The CDR3 runs 14 residues. CDR3: CASSADRDIYEQYF. As DNA, the CDR3 is TGTGCCAGCAGCGCGGACAGGGACATATACGAGCAGTACTTC.

The chain employs TRBV12-3 or TRBV12-4 and TRBJ2-7, with D hard to call. CDR3 length equals 13 residues. Trimming took off 5 bases at V and 4 bases at J, with 12 bases between the two ends. The CDR3 DNA follows: TGTGCCAGCAGTCCCTCGGGTCCTTACGAGCAGTACTTC. Translated, it gives CASSPSGPYEQYF.

This rearrangement joins TRBV19 to TRBJ2-1; TRBD2 might be the D (5 bases). The germline gives CDR1 LNHDA, CDR2 SQIVND (reference sequence). The CDR3 covers 15 residues. Deletions cut 7 bases from V and 0 bases from J, with 13 bases between. CDR3 DNA: TGTGCCAGTACAGGACTGGGGAGCTCCTACAATGAGCAGTTCTTC. Protein: CASTGLGSSYNEQFF.

About this clone: This same CDR3 is encoded by further DNA sequences in the sample. The chain has TRBV3-1 (or the pseudogene TRBV3-2) and TRBJ1-5; TRBD1 matches 7 bases. The CDR3 length is 14 residues. Germline V CDR1 and CDR2: LGHDT, YNNKEL (reference sequence). V shed 4 bases and J 6 bases; nucleotides not matched to a gene: 6. The CDR3 is CASSRQGLGQPQHF. CDR3 bases: TGTGCCAGCAGCCGACAGGGCCTAGGTCAGCCCCAGCATTTT.

The J gene is TRBJ2-1, the V gene TRBV9, with 8 bases that match TRBD2. The ends lost 2 bases at V and 1 base at J; junction bases unmatched: 8. CDR3 length: 17 residues. Germline lookup yields CDR1 SGDLS and CDR2 YYNGEE. Written as DNA, the CDR3 is TGTGCCAGCAGCGTCCTCCGGCTAGCGGGTTCCTACAATGAGCAGTTCTTC. This gives the protein CASSVLRLAGSYNEQFF.

The chain uses TRBV30 and TRBJ1-4; no definite D call. Trimming took 0 bases from V and 8 from J, leaving 13 bases between them. There are 14 residues in the CDR3. Germline assignment: CDR1 GTSNPN and CDR2 SVGIG (reference sequence). CDR3: CAWSVGGWSEKLFF. The CDR3 coding sequence is TGTGCCTGGAGTGTTGGAGGGTGGAGCGAAAAACTGTTTTTT.

This chain links TRBV24-1 with TRBJ2-7; D ambiguous. CDR1 KGHDR and CDR2 SFDVKD come from the germline V gene. The CDR3 extends over 13 amino acids. V was trimmed by 1 base and J by 3 bases, leaving 6 bases between them. In DNA, the CDR3 is TGTGCCACCAGTGATTTAAACGGCTACGAGCAGTACTTC. Translating gives CATSDLNGYEQYF.

The chain joins TRBV12-5 to TRBJ2-1, with 8 bases lining up with TRBD2. Germline values: CDR1 LGHNT, CDR2 FRNRAP. With 9 bases clipped from V and 7 bases from J, the junction kept 11 bases outside the gene matches. The CDR3 is made up of 14 amino acids. CDR3 bases: TGTGCTAGCTGCCGGGAGGGCCTCTGGAATGAGCAGTTCTTC. This encodes CASCREGLWNEQFF.

The chain has TRBV7-3 and TRBJ2-2; 8 bases are a match to TRBD1. The V gene end was trimmed by 5 bases and the J gene end by 5 bases; junction bases not matched to a gene: 7. CDR1 is SGHTA, CDR2 FQGTGA, per germline. The CDR3 is 15 amino acids. The CDR3 DNA follows: TGTGCCAGCAGCCCCGGGACAGGTCAGACCGGGGAGCTGTTTTTT. This encodes CASSPGTGQTGELFF.

The V gene is TRBV29-1, the J gene TRBJ1-4; perhaps TRBD1 as D (5 bases). V lost 6 bases, J lost 14 bases, and 19 bases lay in between. CDR3 length: 12 residues. Germline V gene sequence: CDR1 SQVTM, CDR2 ANQGSEA. The CDR3: CSVTPQGGTLFF. CDR3 sequence (DNA): TGCAGCGTGACCCCCCAGGGTGGTACCCTGTTTTTT. The entire variable domain, with the rest obtained from reference TRBV29-1 and TRBJ1-4, is as follows: SAVISQKPSRDICQRGTSLTIQCQVDSQVTMMFWYRQQPGQSLTLIATANQGSEATYESGFVIDKFPISRPNLTFSTLTVSNMSPEDSSIYLCSVTPQGGTLFFGSGTQLSVL.

With regard to this clone: In the same sample, other DNA sequences code for this CDR3. The chain employs TRBV19 and TRBJ1-5; 11 nucleotides agree with TRBD1. The V and J ends lost 3 bases and 0 bases, in that order; junction bases with no gene match: 7. The V gene's germline CDR1 is LNHDA and CDR2 SQIVND (reference sequence). This CDR3 has 18 amino acids. The CDR3 DNA reads as TGTGCCAGTAGTATCGGGACAGGGGGTTTCTATAGCAATCAGCCCCAGCATTTT. Protein: CASSIGTGGFYSNQPQHF.

The V gene is TRBV7-2, the J gene TRBJ2-3; D perhaps matches TRBD1 (5 bases). V lost 3 bases and J 0 bases, leaving 13 bases between the germline ends. Germline lookup yields CDR1 SGHTA and CDR2 FQGNSA. The CDR3 contains 16 residues. CDR3 in amino acids: CASSLGRRISTDTQYF. In DNA, the CDR3 is TGTGCCAGCAGCTTGGGGCGGCGGATTAGCACAGATACGCAGTATTTT.

This sequence joins TRBV28 and TRBJ1-3; D remains ambiguous. V was shortened by 3 bases and J by 0 bases, with 9 bases between the two germline ends. This CDR3 spans 15 amino acids. Per germline, CDR1 MDHEN and CDR2 SYDVKM. The CDR3 sequence is CASSFARGSGNTIYF. The CDR3 nucleotides are TGTGCCAGCAGTTTTGCCCGCGGCTCTGGAAACACCATATATTTT.

The chain is built from TRBV5-8 and TRBJ2-7, with D uncertain. Germline V gene lookup returns CDR1 SGHTS and CDR2 YDEGEE. CDR3 length: 14 residues. The V end was cut by 3 bases, the J end by 0 bases, with 10 bases between. In nucleotides, the CDR3 is TGTGCCAGCAGCTCGCGCCCCTACTCCTACGAGCAGTACTTC. As protein: CASSSRPYSYEQYF.

The chain joins TRBV11-3 to TRBJ2-3; D unresolved. Germline CDR1 and CDR2: SGHNT and YENEEA. This CDR3 region has 13 residues. V shed 2 bases and J shed 2 bases, with 5 bases lying between them. The CDR3 sequence is CASSLINTDTQYF. Here the CDR3 DNA reads TGTGCCAGCAGCTTAATAAACACAGATACGCAGTATTTT.

The chain recombines TRBV28 with TRBJ1-4; 7 bases match TRBD1. This CDR3 is built from 12 residues. After removal of 10 bases from V and 7 bases from J, the junction contained 6 bases not matched to a gene. CDR1 and CDR2 from the germline V gene are MDHEN and SYDVKM. CDR3 DNA sequence: TGTGCCACCCGGGACAGACCTGAAAAACTGTTTTTT. Amino acids: CATRDRPEKLFF.

The count of this clone is one. The chain couples TRBV2 to TRBJ1-2, with 7 bases aligning to TRBD1. Trimming cost V 6 bases and J 6 bases; bases outside gene matches: 13. This CDR3 contains 15 residues. Germline assignment: CDR1 SNHLY and CDR2 FYNNEI. CDR3 sequence (DNA): TGTGCCAGCAGGCAGGGGTGGGCAGGGGGTGATGGCTACACCTTC. Its protein product is CASRQGWAGGDGYTF.

J is TRBJ1-5 and V is TRBV28; 8 bases are a match to TRBD1. CDR1 and CDR2 (germline): MDHEN, SYDVKM. The CDR3 has 16 residues. V lost 3 bases to trimming and J lost 3 bases; unmatched junction nucleotides: 7. The CDR3 is CASSFMGQAFNQPQHF. CDR3 in DNA: TGTGCCAGCAGTTTTATGGGACAGGCGTTCAATCAGCCCCAGCATTTT.

The V and J genes are TRBV18 and TRBJ1-5; 10 positions match TRBD1. V lost 4 bases and J lost 1; bases outside the gene matches: 4. The CDR3 runs to 16 residues. CDR1 is KGHSH and CDR2 is LQKENI in the germline V gene. The CDR3 DNA reads TGTGCCAGCTCACAGACAGGGGGCCGGAGCAATCAGCCCCAGCATTTT. Translated: CASSQTGGRSNQPQHF.